The next 16 T cell receptor beta chains were all read from a single sample in a study of shared clonotypes between healthy human individuals. Measured with immunoSEQ multiplex PCR; TCRdb has only the in-frame clones, and not every one. The data show some 790,000 clones, 55% to 75% seen once. The specimen sequenced was memory CD4+ T cells sorted from blood. Subset indicated: CD45RA-negative fraction. All receptors come from a woman aged 25 to 45 in good health.

The CDR3 region has the DNA TGTGCCAGCAGCTTGCGTTTGACAGGGGGCTACGAGCAGTACTTC. This encodes CASSLRLTGGYEQYF. The chain joins TRBV5-6 to TRBJ2-7, with 9 bases aligning to TRBD1. J was trimmed by 3 bases and V by 1 base; bases with no gene match: 5. Germline-derived CDR1 and CDR2 are SGHDT and YYEEEE. This CDR3 has 15 amino acids. Full variable domain (remainder filled in from reference TRBV5-6 and TRBJ2-7): DAGVTQSPTHLIKTRGQQVTLRCSPKSGHDTVSWYQQALGQGPQFIFQYYEEEERQRGNFPDRFSGHQFPNYSSELNVNALLLGDSALYLCASSLRLTGGYEQYFGPGTRLTVT.

There are a few counts of this clone. The V gene is TRBV10-1, the J gene TRBJ2-5; perhaps TRBD2 as D (5 bases). Germline loops: CDR1 WNHNN, CDR2 SYGVQD (reference sequence). This CDR3 region has 13 residues. V dropped 4 bases and J dropped 5 bases, with 11 bases sitting between them. CDR3: CASSGSGSETQYF. The CDR3 nucleotides are TGCGCCAGCAGTGGAAGCGGCTCGGAGACCCAGTACTTC.

This sequence joins TRBV11-2 and TRBJ2-7, with D hard to call. Germline V gene data show CDR1 as SGHAT and CDR2 as FQNNGV. There are 13 residues in the CDR3. V was trimmed by 4 bases and J by 2 bases, leaving 9 bases between them. The CDR3 region has the DNA TGTGCCAGCAGCTCGATGGGCCCCTACGAGCAGTACTTC. This sequence encodes CASSSMGPYEQYF.

V and J are TRBV29-1 and TRBJ2-1; the match to TRBD2 covers 8 bases. The CDR3 is made up of 14 amino acids. Losses at the gene ends were 2 bases for V and 10 bases for J; bases not matched to a gene: 10. The V gene's germline CDR1 is SQVTM and CDR2 ANQGSEA. CDR3 nucleotide sequence: TGCAGCGTTGAACGTCGGAGCGGGAGTAACGAGCAGTTCTTC. It is translated as CSVERRSGSNEQFF.

In this sample, this clone turned up a few times. V and J are TRBV29-1 and TRBJ2-1; no clear D. Deletions cut 6 bases from V and 6 bases from J, with 18 bases between. CDR3 length: 14 amino acids. Germline V gives CDR1 SQVTM, CDR2 ANQGSEA. CDR3 sequence reads: CSVLAGFSGNEQFF. The CDR3 DNA is TGCAGCGTATTGGCCGGATTTTCAGGCAATGAGCAGTTCTTC.

The gene calls are TRBV6-1 and TRBJ1-4, with D maybe TRBD1 (5 bases). The V and J ends lost 2 bases and 3 bases respectively, with 10 bases between them. The CDR3 is 15 residues long. Germline-derived CDR1 and CDR2 are MNHNS and SASEGT. The CDR3 DNA follows: TGTGCCAGCAGTGAAATCAGGGAACCTAATGAAAAACTGTTTTTT. It is translated as CASSEIREPNEKLFF.

A few counts support this clone. The J gene is TRBJ2-3, the V gene TRBV7-9; D unclear. The CDR3 has 11 residues. V lost 7 bases and J 4 bases, leaving 6 bases between the germline ends. CDR1 is SEHNR and CDR2 is FQNEAQ in the germline V gene (reference sequence). CDR3 residues: CASINPDTQYF. As DNA, the CDR3 is TGTGCCAGCATAAACCCAGATACGCAGTATTTT.

V usage is TRBV6-4 and J usage is TRBJ2-7, with 12 bases matching TRBD2. The CDR3 is 14 amino acids. Germline V gene lookup returns CDR1 MRHNA and CDR2 SNTAGT. The V segment lost 5 bases and the J segment 5 bases; nucleotides outside the gene matches: 4. This CDR3 reads CASSKTSGSHEQYF. The DNA of the CDR3 is TGTGCCAGCAGTAAGACTAGCGGGAGTCACGAGCAGTACTTC.

This clone was seen a handful of times. Other DNA sequences of this sample code for an identical CDR3. The rearrangement uses TRBV28 and TRBJ1-2; D gene ambiguous. This CDR3 is 14 amino acids long. Deletions cut 2 bases from V and 2 bases from J, with 9 bases between. Germline values: CDR1 MDHEN, CDR2 SYDVKM. The CDR3 nucleotides read TGTGCCAGCAGTTTACCGACTGAGAACTATGGCTACACCTTC. Translation gives CASSLPTENYGYTF.

The CDR3 nucleotides read TGTGCCAGCACCGCGGGAACAGACTATGGCTACACCTTC. It translates to CASTAGTDYGYTF. This chain uses TRBV7-9 with TRBJ1-2; D call uncertain. V was pared by 7 bases and J by 3 bases, with 12 bases between. The germline V gene has CDR1 SEHNR and CDR2 FQNEAQ (reference sequence). This CDR3 is 13 amino acids long.

This chain connects TRBV10-2 to TRBJ2-2; 7 positions agree with TRBD2. The CDR3 covers 15 residues. Per germline, CDR1 WSHSY and CDR2 SAAADI. V lost 0 bases to trimming and J lost 7 bases; unmatched junction nucleotides: 5. The CDR3 loop reads CASSESLARNGELFF. CDR3 DNA: TGCGCCAGCAGTGAGTCACTAGCGCGGAACGGGGAGCTGTTTTTT.

CDR3 sequence (DNA): TGTGCCAGCAGCTTAGGAAGCGGGAGCCCCAAAGGTGAGCAGTTCTTC. This gives the protein CASSLGSGSPKGEQFF. V and J are TRBV7-2 and TRBJ2-1, with 8 nucleotides matching TRBD2. With 1 base clipped from V and 9 bases from J, the junction kept 11 bases outside the gene matches. The CDR3 spans 16 residues. From germline, CDR1 is SGHTA and CDR2 FQGNSA.

This rearrangement joins TRBV1 to TRBJ2-5; the table's D call TRBD2 went unverified against the DNA. TRBV1 is recorded as a pseudogene. The CDR3 is 12 amino acids. CDR3 sequence reads: CTPPVRAGLQYF. The CDR3 bases are TGCACCCCACCTGTGAGGGCGGGTCTGCAGTACTTC.

This chain connects TRBV29-1 to TRBJ2-1; 8 nucleotides agree with TRBD2. Germline-derived CDR1 and CDR2 are SQVTM and ANQGSEA. There are 13 residues in the CDR3. V was pared by 7 bases and J by 6 bases, with 8 bases of the junction left unmatched. The CDR3 protein is CSGRWGTSNEQFF. The CDR3, as DNA: TGCAGCGGACGTTGGGGGACTAGCAATGAGCAGTTCTTC.

This chain links TRBV5-8 with TRBJ1-5, with D perhaps matching TRBD1 (5 bases). Germline V CDR1 and CDR2: SGHTS, YDEGEE. V lost 0 bases to trimming and J lost 6 bases, with 7 bases between them. This CDR3 is built from 13 residues. CDR3 nucleotide sequence: TGTGCCAGCAGCTTGGGGGGGTTTCAGCCCCAGCATTTT. It is translated as CASSLGGFQPQHF.

The V and J genes are TRBV2 and TRBJ2-1, with 14 bases lining up with TRBD2. V trimming: 6 bases; J trimming: 10 bases; junction bases outside the gene matches: 8. The CDR3 runs to 15 residues. Germline V gene data show CDR1 as SNHLY and CDR2 as FYNNEI. As DNA, the CDR3 is TGTGCCAGCAGACGAGCGACTAGCGGGAGGGGGGAGCAGTTCTTC. Encoded protein: CASRRATSGRGEQFF.